This TCR beta chain was documented in a study of tumor and adjacent non-tumor tissue in lung cancer. A modified ARM-PCR protocol with three rounds of nested PCR amplified TCRbeta. Via MiXCR, TCRdb re-called the multiplex PCR reads, giving one row per CDR3 protein. The sample has about 200,000 distinct CDR3 sequences, about 71% seen once. This CDR3 is 15 amino acids long. V lost 6 bases and J lost 7; bases outside the gene matches: 8. Germline lookup yields CDR1 ENHRY and CDR2 SYGVKD. This clonotype has just a few counts. Its target is unknown. Study findings and constraints: Top 100 clones took a larger repertoire share in normal lung. Compared with tumor, normal lung showed significantly lower TCR diversity. Shorter survival was associated with higher TCR diversity in tumors.

This sample's RNA came from whole unsorted tissue. Newly diagnosed lung cancer patients had thoracic surgery in China, August–late 2014, without prior chemotherapy. The chain joins TRBV10-3 to TRBJ2-1, with 11 bases that match TRBD1. This clonotype originated in a man aged 55 to 70 with non-small cell lung cancer. Sequenced: lung tumor tissue. CDR3 sequence (DNA): TGTGCCATCAGGGCTGGACAGGGGGCAGGGAATGAGCAGTTCTTC. This gives the protein CAIRAGQGAGNEQFF.